These T cell receptor beta chains were read from a single sample in a study of Ad26.COV2.S vaccination and SARS-CoV-2 variants. Method: immunoSEQ multiplex PCR; TCRdb's copy keeps in-frame clones and lacks some. The table has about 350,000 clones, about 88% seen once. The source material was peripheral blood, sampled in a trial of Ad26.COV2.S vaccine versus placebo. These receptors were collected from a person aged 18-65 years who received the Ad26.COV2.S COVID-19 vaccine or a placebo. The CDR3 runs from the conserved cysteine through the conserved F or W. D genes are given only for firm matches. The size of a clone is reported for some rows only, either as once, few or many, or as a class for expanded clones.

TRBD1	TRBV5-1	TRBJ1-2	NA	TGCGCCACTGGACAGGGGGCAGGGGGTACGGATGGCTACACCTTC	CATGQGAGGTDGYTF
NA	TRBV19	TRBJ2-3	NA	TGTGCCAGTAGTCTCAACACCGGGACTAGCACAGATACGCAGTATTTT	CASSLNTGTSTDTQYF
TRBD2	TRBV20-1	TRBJ2-7	once	TGCAGTGCTAGTCCCAGCGGGAGGACCTTCACCTACGAGCAGTACTTC	CSASPSGRTFTYEQYF
NA	TRBV30	TRBJ1-5	NA	TGTGCCTGGAGTATTTGGGGACCCAATCAGCCCCAGCATTTT	CAWSIWGPNQPQHF
TRBD2	TRBV5-4	TRBJ2-7	NA	TGTGCCAGCAGCGTTAGCGGGGGGGGAACCTACGAGCAGTACTTC	CASSVSGGGTYEQYF
TRBD1	TRBV18	TRBJ1-3	NA	TGTGCCAGCTCGACGGACAGGCTAGCGTTAAACACCATATATTTT	CASSTDRLALNTIYF
NA	TRBV5-4	TRBJ2-1	NA	TGTGCCAGCAGCGCAACCCGGGGGTCTGTGGGCAATGAGCAGTTCTTC	CASSATRGSVGNEQFF
NA	TRBV28	TRBJ1-2	NA	TGTGCCAGCAGTTTAAGGGAAAACTATGGCTACACCTTC	CASSLRENYGYTF
NA	TRBV6-1	TRBJ1-2	NA	TGTGCCAGCAGTGAAGGGGGAGTCCGGGGCTACACCTTC	CASSEGGVRGYTF
NA	TRBV25-1	TRBJ1-5	NA	TGTGCCAGCAGTGAAACGGGGTTCAATCAGCCCCAGCATTTT	CASSETGFNQPQHF